What follows are 20 T cell receptor beta chains derived from one specimen sequenced in a study of Graves' ophthalmopathy and Graves' hyperthyroidism. For repertoire sequencing, the TCR beta CDR3 regions were amplified from RNA transcripts. An opening RT-PCR round employed HTBI primers and preceded a second-round multiplex PCR. TCRdb called the multiplex PCR reads again in MiXCR, with one record for every CDR3 protein. Of a few hundred thousand distinct CDR3 sequences listed, around 20% are singletons. The sample comprised peripheral blood. These receptors were collected from a young woman with Graves' ophthalmopathy.

This clonotype was counted at least ten times. J is TRBJ1-3 and V is TRBV10-3; a possible D gene is TRBD1 (5 bases). The CDR3 consists of 15 residues. V lost 4 bases and J 4 bases, leaving 14 bases between the germline ends. Per germline, CDR1 ENHRY and CDR2 SYGVKD. The CDR3 loop reads CAISVRGTGGNTIYF. The CDR3 coding sequence is TGTGCCATCAGTGTCCGGGGCACTGGAGGAAACACCATATATTTT.

This clonotype was detected ten times or more. The genes are TRBV5-1 and TRBJ2-5; TRBD2 aligns across 10 bases. The CDR3 totals 15 residues. The germline V gene has CDR1 SGHRS and CDR2 YFSETQ. V lost 4 bases, J lost 1 base, and 4 bases stayed unmatched. This chain's CDR3 is CASSARTSGQETQYF. CDR3 DNA: TGCGCCAGCAGCGCGCGGACTAGCGGCCAAGAGACCCAGTACTTC.

This clonotype was detected ten times or more. V usage is TRBV2 and J usage is TRBJ2-2, with D hard to call. CDR3 size: 13 residues. Germline V gene sequence: CDR1 SNHLY, CDR2 FYNNEI. V lost 7 bases and J 6 bases, leaving 12 bases between the germline ends. The CDR3 spells CASIPTGPGELFF. CDR3 sequence (DNA): TGTGCCAGCATCCCGACCGGCCCCGGGGAGCTGTTTTTT.

This clonotype was recorded at least ten times. The genes are TRBV6-5 and TRBJ1-6; D perhaps matches TRBD1 (5 bases). The V gene lost 7 bases and the J gene lost 6 bases, with 13 bases spanning the gap. The CDR3 sequence is 14 residues long. Germline V gene sequence: CDR1 MNHEY, CDR2 SVGAGI. The CDR3 reads CASITRALNSPLHF. The CDR3 nucleotides are TGTGCCAGCATTACCAGGGCTCTTAATTCACCCCTCCACTTT.

There are many counts of this clonotype. The chain combines TRBV20-1 with TRBJ2-7; TRBD1 is a possible D gene (6 bases). Germline lookup yields CDR1 DFQATT and CDR2 SNEGSKA (reference sequence). Trimming cost V 5 bases and J 6 bases, with 23 bases left between them. CDR3 length: 15 amino acids. The CDR3 here is CSAAIAPGARGEQYF. The CDR3 DNA is TGCAGTGCTGCAATCGCTCCAGGGGCCCGGGGCGAGCAGTACTTC.

This clonotype was observed at least ten times. The chain has TRBV20-1 and TRBJ1-5; D ambiguous. The CDR3 consists of 13 residues. From germline, CDR1 is DFQATT and CDR2 SNEGSKA (reference sequence). The V gene lost 4 bases and the J gene lost 4 bases, with 11 bases spanning the gap. CDR3 sequence reads: CSANFGVNQPQHF. CDR3 nucleotide sequence: TGCAGTGCTAATTTTGGGGTAAATCAGCCCCAGCATTTT.

In this sample, this clonotype turned up once. The rearrangement links TRBV15 to TRBJ1-6; 9 bases line up with TRBD1. The CDR3 runs to 15 residues. The germline gives CDR1 LNHNV, CDR2 YYDKDF (reference sequence). The trim removed 3 bases at V and 6 bases at J, leaving 3 bases unmatched. The DNA for the CDR3 is TGTGCCACCAGCAGTAACAGGGGGCGTAATTCACCCCTCCACTTT. This encodes CATSSNRGRNSPLHF.

This clonotype was recorded many times. The chain links TRBV28 to TRBJ2-2, with a weak D call TRBD2 (5 bases). V was cut by 6 bases and J by 5 bases, with 10 bases left in between. Per germline, CDR1 MDHEN and CDR2 SYDVKM. The CDR3 contains 13 residues. For the CDR3, the DNA is TGTGCCAGCAGCACTAGGTGGACCGGGGAGCTGTTTTTT. It encodes CASSTRWTGELFF.

Ten or more counts support this clonotype. The chain carries TRBV19 and TRBJ2-7; D is undetermined. V lost 0 bases and J 1 base, leaving 10 bases between the germline ends. The CDR3 is 15 amino acids. CDR1 is LNHDA, CDR2 SQIVND, per germline (reference sequence). As DNA, the CDR3 is TGTGCCAGTAGTATAGATGACGACGCGTCCTACGAGCAGTACTTC. Translation: CASSIDDDASYEQYF.

This clonotype was counted between two and nine times. The gene calls are TRBV6-1 and TRBJ2-7, with 7 bases matching TRBD2. The trim removed 5 bases at V and 0 bases at J, leaving 13 bases unmatched. Per the germline V gene, CDR1 is MNHNS and CDR2 is SASEGT. The CDR3 covers 17 residues. The DNA of the CDR3 is TGTGCCAGCAGTAAGGGGAAGGCGGGGGACCTCTCCTACGAGCAGTACTTC. Its translation is CASSKGKAGDLSYEQYF.

There are a few counts of this clonotype. The genes are TRBV4-1 and TRBJ2-7; 11 nucleotides match TRBD2. The CDR3 spans 17 residues. Germline V lookup: CDR1 MGHRA, CDR2 YSYEKL. Unmatched junction bases numbered 12, after V lost 3 bases and J lost 5 bases. The CDR3 coding sequence is TGCGCCAGCAGCCAGCTCTTAGCGGGAGGGACTTTGGACGAGCAGTACTTC. As protein: CASSQLLAGGTLDEQYF.

This clonotype has at least ten counts. The J gene is TRBJ2-7, the V gene TRBV11-2, with 9 bases that match TRBD1. The CDR3 covers 15 residues. After removal of 5 bases from V and 3 bases from J, the junction contained 8 bases not matched to a gene. The V gene's germline CDR1 is SGHAT and CDR2 FQNNGV. The CDR3 loop reads CASSLMTGGLYEQYF. For the CDR3, the DNA is TGTGCCAGCAGCCTGATGACAGGGGGGCTCTACGAGCAGTACTTC.

This clonotype was picked up a small number of times. CDR3 in amino acids: CASRELMRNTEAFF. The CDR3 nucleotides are TGCGCCAGCAGGGAACTAATGCGGAACACTGAAGCTTTCTTT. This sequence joins TRBV4-1 and TRBJ1-1; no reliable D call. Trimming stripped 6 bases from V and 1 base from J, with 12 bases between. The CDR3 is 14 residues long. Germline values: CDR1 MGHRA, CDR2 YSYEKL.

This clonotype was counted ten times or more. The gene calls are TRBV11-3 and TRBJ1-3, with no clear D. Trimming pared 8 bases from V and 2 bases from J, leaving 19 bases between. Germline loops: CDR1 SGHNT, CDR2 YENEEA. The length of the CDR3 is 16 residues. The CDR3 sequence: CASQPSPQEAGNTIYF. The CDR3 DNA reads TGTGCCAGCCAACCTTCCCCCCAGGAGGCTGGAAACACCATATATTTT.

This clonotype was seen at least ten times. The chain links TRBV15 to TRBJ1-1; D unresolved. Germline V gene sequence: CDR1 LNHNV, CDR2 YYDKDF (reference sequence). The CDR3 is 14 amino acids. V shed 0 bases and J shed 1 base, with 6 bases lying between them. Here the CDR3 DNA reads TGTGCCACCAGCAGAGATAGGGAGAACACTGAAGCTTTCTTT. Protein: CATSRDRENTEAFF.

V gene TRBV7-9 combines with J gene TRBJ2-5; 8 bases are a match to TRBD2. Germline CDR1 SEHNR, CDR2 FQNEAQ (reference sequence). V shed 5 bases and J 3 bases; nucleotides not matched to a gene: 5. The CDR3 length is 14 residues. CDR3 sequence (DNA): TGTGCCAGCAGCCATGGACTAGCCGAAGAGACCCAGTACTTC. Translating gives CASSHGLAEETQYF.

This chain joins TRBV6-1 and TRBJ2-7; 9 bases map to TRBD1. There are 15 residues in the CDR3. Germline trimming cut 4 bases from V and 7 bases from J; bases unmatched to any gene: 11. Germline values: CDR1 MNHNS, CDR2 SASEGT. As DNA, the CDR3 is TGTGCCAGCAGTGGAATCTGGACAGGGGCGTCGGAGCAGTACTTC. It yields the protein CASSGIWTGASEQYF.

This chain uses TRBV12-3 or TRBV12-4 with TRBJ2-7, with 9 bases aligning to TRBD2. With 3 bases clipped from V and 5 bases from J, the junction kept 5 bases outside the gene matches. The CDR3 has 14 residues. CDR3 nucleotide sequence: TGTGCCAGCAGTTTTCCCGCGGGAGGGGACGAGCAGTACTTC. It is translated as CASSFPAGGDEQYF.

This clonotype occurred many times. The chain joins TRBV11-2 to TRBJ1-1; possibly TRBD1 for D (6 bases). The germline gives CDR1 SGHAT, CDR2 FQNNGV. Trimming took off 1 base at V and 5 bases at J, with 11 bases between the two ends. The CDR3 runs to 14 residues. CDR3 sequence reads: CASSLVQGRTEAFF. CDR3 nucleotides: TGTGCCAGCAGCTTAGTCCAGGGGAGGACTGAAGCTTTCTTT.

This clonotype was counted many times. J is TRBJ1-1 and V is TRBV6-2 or TRBV6-3, with 7 bases matching TRBD1. The CDR3 is made up of 16 amino acids. The V and J ends lost 7 bases and 0 bases, in that order; junction bases with no gene match: 11. Germline CDR1 and CDR2: MNHEY and SVGEGT. The CDR3 DNA reads TGTGCCAGCACCCCCGCAGGGGGGATTTTGAACACTGAAGCTTTCTTT. Protein sequence: CASTPAGGILNTEAFF.